This T cell receptor beta chain was retrieved from a study of T cell responses to AZD1222 COVID-19 vaccine. This CDR3 comprises 16 residues. The germline V gene encodes CDR1 GTSNPN and CDR2 SVGIG (reference sequence). The V end lost 1 base, the J end lost 8 bases, and 20 bases lay between the germline ends. Clones were read by immunoSEQ multiplex PCR, and TCRdb kept only the in-frame ones, dropping some. The sample lists approximately 130,000 clones, 93% occurring once. The gene calls are TRBV30 and TRBJ1-4; TRBD1 might be the D (5 bases). The clonotype was recovered from an adult in good health. The sequencing used peripheral blood, collected on day 0 of AZD1222 vaccination. In DNA, the CDR3 is TGTGCCTGGAGTGCTCCGCAGGGCCGGGCGTTGGAAAAACTGTTTTTT. Its protein is CAWSAPQGRALEKLFF.